These 3 T cell receptor beta chains originate from one sample sequenced in a study of shared T cell receptors in the human thymus. TCRdb's table, derived via immunoSEQ multiplex PCR, lists solely in-frame clones and lacks some. In the table there are hundreds of thousands of clones, around 87% of which are singletons. A further study also used this sample, focusing on human thymus T cells.

Material for sequencing was thymocytes. The receptors derive from a boy younger than two with a congenital heart defect.

This rearrangement joins TRBV9 to TRBJ2-3; 9 bases line up with TRBD2. Germline CDR1 is SGDLS and CDR2 is YYNGEE. The ends lost 0 bases at V and 4 bases at J; junction bases unmatched: 9. This CDR3 is 17 amino acids long. The CDR3 coding sequence is TGTGCCAGCAGCGTAGCTAGGTCTAGCGGGAATTCAGATACGCAGTATTTT. This translates into CASSVARSSGNSDTQYF. Supplemented by reference TRBV9 and TRBJ2-3, the full variable domain reads DSGVTQTPKHLITATGQRVTLRCSPRSGDLSVYWYQQSLDQGLQFLIQYYNGEERAKGNILERFSAQQFPDLHSELNLSSLELGDSALYFCASSVARSSGNSDTQYFGPGTRLTVL.

J is TRBJ2-5 and V is TRBV5-6; no clear D gene. CDR1 SGHDT and CDR2 YYEEEE come from the germline V gene. The CDR3 has 15 residues. Trimming cost V 0 bases and J 2 bases, with 11 bases left between them. CDR3 in amino acids: CASSLESQKQETQYF. The CDR3 nucleotides are TGTGCCAGCAGCTTGGAGTCTCAGAAACAAGAGACCCAGTACTTC.

This chain links TRBV23-1 with TRBJ2-1, with 10 nucleotides matching TRBD2. TRBV23-1 is assigned to the ORF class and has an uncertain function. The CDR3 has 16 amino acids. V was clipped by 4 bases and J by 4 bases; unmatched bases: 7. The CDR3 region is CASSRPGLAFYNEQFF. The CDR3 nucleotides read TGCGCCAGCAGTCGACCGGGACTAGCGTTTTACAATGAGCAGTTCTTC.